The subject of this entry is one TCR beta chain. What it binds is not known. The entry originates in a study of monozygotic twins with inflammatory bowel disease. CDR3 size: 16 residues. Germline values: CDR1 DFQATT, CDR2 SNEGSKA (reference sequence). TCRdb reprocessed the 5' RACE reads and reports one entry per CDR3 protein, with no DNA. This sample carries 200,000 to 250,000 distinct CDR3 sequences, with roughly 8% going to the ten biggest clones. Findings and caveats of the study: Healthy twins shared more clonotypes with others than IBD patients, most markedly active ones.

Per donor, 2.5 to 3 ml of blood was collected and frozen. The sequencing input was blood. The chain uses TRBV20-1 and TRBJ2-7; the TRBD2 assignment by TCRdb is unverifiable without DNA. The receptor was derived from a human donor with ulcerative colitis or Crohn's disease, or a healthy co-twin of an affected twin (not recorded which). CDR3: CSARDPGGASSYEQYF.